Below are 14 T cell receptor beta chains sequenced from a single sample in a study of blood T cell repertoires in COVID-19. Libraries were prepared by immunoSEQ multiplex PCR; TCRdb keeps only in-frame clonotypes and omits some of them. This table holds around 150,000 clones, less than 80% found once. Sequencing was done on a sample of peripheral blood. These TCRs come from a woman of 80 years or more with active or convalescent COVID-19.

In nucleotides, the CDR3 is TGTGCCAGCAGTGACCAGGGTGCCTATGGCTACACCTTC. This sequence encodes CASSDQGAYGYTF. V usage is TRBV6-1 and J usage is TRBJ1-2, with a possible D match to TRBD1 (5 bases). The CDR3 extends over 13 amino acids. Between the trimmed V and J ends, which lost 3 bases and 4 bases, there was a span of 9 bases. In germline, CDR1 is MNHNS, CDR2 SASEGT.

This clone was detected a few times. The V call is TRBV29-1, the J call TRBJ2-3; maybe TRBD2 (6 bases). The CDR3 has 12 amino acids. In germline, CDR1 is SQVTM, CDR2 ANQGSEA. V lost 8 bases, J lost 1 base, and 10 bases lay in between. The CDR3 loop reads CSLGEGTDTQYF. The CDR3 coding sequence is TGCAGCTTGGGGGAGGGCACAGATACGCAGTATTTT.

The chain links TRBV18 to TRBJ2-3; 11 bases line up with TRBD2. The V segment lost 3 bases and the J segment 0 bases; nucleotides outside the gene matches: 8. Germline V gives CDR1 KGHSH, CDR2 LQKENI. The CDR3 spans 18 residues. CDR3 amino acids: CASSPITSGGQSTDTQYF. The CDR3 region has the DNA TGTGCCAGCTCACCTATCACTAGCGGGGGACAGAGCACAGATACGCAGTATTTT.

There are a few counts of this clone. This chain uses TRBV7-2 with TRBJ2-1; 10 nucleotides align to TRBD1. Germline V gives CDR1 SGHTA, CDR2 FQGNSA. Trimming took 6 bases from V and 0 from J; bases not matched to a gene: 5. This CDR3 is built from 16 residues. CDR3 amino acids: CASRRTGGSSYNEQFF. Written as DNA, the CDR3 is TGTGCCAGCAGAAGGACAGGGGGAAGCTCCTACAATGAGCAGTTCTTC.

The CDR3 reads CATSSVAGGEETQYF. The CDR3 DNA reads TGTGCCACCAGCAGTGTAGCGGGGGGGGAAGAGACCCAGTACTTC. The chain links TRBV15 to TRBJ2-5; the match to TRBD2 covers 11 bases. The V segment lost 3 bases and the J segment 3 bases; nucleotides outside the gene matches: 3. This CDR3 has 15 residues. CDR1 and CDR2 (germline): LNHNV, YYDKDF (reference sequence). The entire variable domain, with the rest obtained from reference TRBV15 and TRBJ2-5, is as follows: DAMVIQNPRYQVTQFGKPVTLSCSQTLNHNVMYWYQQKSSQAPKLLFHYYDKDFNNEADTPDNFQSRRPNTSFCFLDIRSPGLGDTAMYLCATSSVAGGEETQYFGPGTRLLVL.

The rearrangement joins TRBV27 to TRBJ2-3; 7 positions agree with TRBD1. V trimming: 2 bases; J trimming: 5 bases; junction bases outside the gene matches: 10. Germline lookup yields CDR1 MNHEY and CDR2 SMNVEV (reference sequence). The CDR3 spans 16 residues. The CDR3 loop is CASSLLRTGAEDTQYF. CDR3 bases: TGTGCCAGCAGTTTACTCCGGACAGGAGCTGAAGATACGCAGTATTTT.

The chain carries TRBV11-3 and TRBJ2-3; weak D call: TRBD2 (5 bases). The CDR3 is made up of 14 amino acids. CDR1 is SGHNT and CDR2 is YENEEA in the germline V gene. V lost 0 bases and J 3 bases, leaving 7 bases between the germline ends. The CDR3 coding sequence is TGTGCCAGCAGCTTAGATCCGGGGACAGATACGCAGTATTTT. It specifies CASSLDPGTDTQYF.

The CDR3 here is CASSSTNTDTQYF. DNA of the CDR3: TGTGCCAGCAGTTCGACTAACACAGATACGCAGTATTTT. This chain joins TRBV27 and TRBJ2-3, with D perhaps matching TRBD2 (5 bases). Trimming shortened V by 4 bases and J by 2 bases, and 7 bases separated the two germline ends. Per the germline V gene, CDR1 is MNHEY and CDR2 is SMNVEV (reference sequence). The CDR3 runs to 13 residues.

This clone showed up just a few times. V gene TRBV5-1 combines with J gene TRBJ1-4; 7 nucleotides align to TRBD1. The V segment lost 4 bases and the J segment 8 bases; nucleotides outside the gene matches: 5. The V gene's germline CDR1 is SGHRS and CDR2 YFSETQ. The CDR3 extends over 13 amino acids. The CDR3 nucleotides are TGCGCCAGCAGCCGGCAGGGGGACGAAAAACTGTTTTTT. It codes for CASSRQGDEKLFF.

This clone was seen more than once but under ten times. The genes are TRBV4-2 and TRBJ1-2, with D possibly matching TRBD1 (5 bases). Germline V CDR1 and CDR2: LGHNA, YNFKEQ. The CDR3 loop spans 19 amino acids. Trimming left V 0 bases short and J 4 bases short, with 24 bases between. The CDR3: CASSQDERDSAGTFYGYTF. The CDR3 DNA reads TGTGCCAGCAGCCAAGATGAGAGGGACTCGGCGGGGACTTTCTATGGCTACACCTTC.

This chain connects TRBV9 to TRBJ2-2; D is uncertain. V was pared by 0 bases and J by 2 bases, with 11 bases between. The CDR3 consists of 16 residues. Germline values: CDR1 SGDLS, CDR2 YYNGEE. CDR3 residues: CASSVDLGENTGELFF. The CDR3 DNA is TGTGCCAGCAGCGTAGACTTAGGAGAAAACACCGGGGAGCTGTTTTTT.

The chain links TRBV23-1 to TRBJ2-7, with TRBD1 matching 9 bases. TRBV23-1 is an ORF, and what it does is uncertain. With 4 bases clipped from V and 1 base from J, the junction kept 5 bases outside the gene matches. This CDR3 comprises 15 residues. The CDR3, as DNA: TGCGCCAGCAGTCCACAGGGGGCCGCTTCCTACGAGCAGTACTTC. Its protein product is CASSPQGAASYEQYF.

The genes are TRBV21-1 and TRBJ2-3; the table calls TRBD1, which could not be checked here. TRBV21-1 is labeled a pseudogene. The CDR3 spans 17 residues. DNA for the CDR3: TGTGCCAGCAGCACAAGAGGGGACAGGGGGCTACCAGATACGCAGTATTTT. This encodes CASSTRGDRGLPDTQYF.

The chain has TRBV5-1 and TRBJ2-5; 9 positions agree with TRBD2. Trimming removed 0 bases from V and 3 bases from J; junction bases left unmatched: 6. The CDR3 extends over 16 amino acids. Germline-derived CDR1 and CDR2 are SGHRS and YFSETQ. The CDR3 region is CASSLGARGGEETQYF. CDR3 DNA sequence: TGCGCCAGCAGCTTGGGTGCGCGCGGGGGGGAAGAGACCCAGTACTTC.